Presented here are 25 T cell receptor beta chains from one specimen sequenced in a study of shared clonotypes between healthy human individuals (dated by TCRdb to 2020 to 2021). CD8 naive samples consisted of CD45RO-negative cells that were positively selected for CCR7, yielding a CD45RA+CCR7+ population without TemRA cells. Receptor amplification or capture employed the immunoSEQ multiplex PCR assay. The table was pulled from immuneACCESS by TCRdb, which kept in-frame rearrangements only. Such tables lose some clones; where checked, under half of the loss comes from unresolved V genes, and the rest has no known cause. In all, the sample holds 1.5 million to 2.5 million clones, and about 95% of those were seen once. 1.2% of the sample is held by the ten biggest clonotypes. The sample comprised naive CD8+ T cells sorted from blood. The label giving this sample's cell subset or site can be read as: CD45RA+CCR7+. Source of these receptors: a man between 18 and 35 years old in good health.

V usage is TRBV7-9 and J usage is TRBJ1-1; D remains unclear. Trimming cost V 5 bases and J 1 base, with 8 bases left between them. Per germline, CDR1 SEHNR and CDR2 FQNEAQ (reference sequence). This CDR3 contains 13 residues. The CDR3 DNA follows: TGTGCCAGCAGCCATGGCCCGAACACTGAAGCTTTCTTT. It yields the protein CASSHGPNTEAFF.

The DNA for the CDR3 is TGTGCCAGCAGCTTAAAGCGGGAACAATATGGCTACACCTTC. As protein: CASSLKREQYGYTF. V and J are TRBV7-9 and TRBJ1-2; D unresolved. The CDR3 has 14 amino acids. V was clipped by 2 bases and J by 5 bases, with 12 bases between them. Per germline, CDR1 SEHNR and CDR2 FQNEAQ (reference sequence).

To note about this clone: The sample has other DNA sequences that encode this CDR3 too. The rearrangement uses TRBV6-5 and TRBJ2-2; D is ambiguous. V lost 3 bases and J lost 6, with 8 bases in between. The CDR3 extends over 13 amino acids. Germline V CDR1 and CDR2: MNHEY, SVGAGI. The CDR3 nucleotides read TGTGCCAGCAGTTATTCCGGGTCCGGGGAGCTGTTTTTT. Its protein is CASSYSGSGELFF.

The rearrangement links TRBV7-9 to TRBJ2-2; TRBD1 matches 9 bases. After removal of 1 base from V and 1 base from J, the junction contained 7 bases not matched to a gene. CDR1 and CDR2 (germline): SEHNR, FQNEAQ (reference sequence). The CDR3 sequence is 18 residues long. CDR3 DNA sequence: TGTGCCAGCAGCTTAGTGGGACAGGGCACCCTGAACACCGGGGAGCTGTTTTTT. Translation gives CASSLVGQGTLNTGELFF.

This chain joins TRBV11-3 and TRBJ2-1; 7 bases align to TRBD1. V shed 5 bases, J shed 3 bases, and the junction held 10 bases outside the gene matches. The CDR3 is 16 residues long. Germline V gene data show CDR1 as SGHNT and CDR2 as YENEEA. In DNA, the CDR3 is TGTGCCAGCAGCCAAACCACAGGGGTCGGCTACAATGAGCAGTTCTTC. It specifies CASSQTTGVGYNEQFF. The whole variable domain, remainder taken from reference TRBV11-3 and TRBJ2-1, is EAGVVQSPRYKIIEKKQPVAFWCNPISGHNTLYWYLQNLGQGPELLIRYENEEAVDDSQLPKDRFSAERLKGVDSTLKIQPAELGDSAVYLCASSQTTGVGYNEQFFGPGTRLTVL.

V is TRBV7-8 and J is TRBJ2-3; D is perhaps TRBD2 (5 bases). Germline-derived CDR1 and CDR2 are SGHVS and FQNEAQ. The V and J ends lost 5 bases and 5 bases respectively, with 8 bases between them. The CDR3 runs 12 residues. The CDR3 sequence: CASSEAGDTQYF. DNA of the CDR3: TGTGCCAGCAGCGAGGCGGGAGATACGCAGTATTTT.

This clone has more than one count but fewer than ten. The chain carries TRBV28 and TRBJ1-1; D gene ambiguous. The germline V gene encodes CDR1 MDHEN and CDR2 SYDVKM. Trimming stripped 0 bases from V and 1 base from J, with 0 bases between. The CDR3 covers 12 residues. CDR3: CASSLWNTEAFF. Written as DNA, the CDR3 is TGTGCCAGCAGTTTATGGAACACTGAAGCTTTCTTT.

The V gene is TRBV6-5, the J gene TRBJ1-6; D is undetermined. CDR3 length equals 14 residues. V lost 1 base and J 7 bases, leaving 8 bases between the germline ends. Germline-derived CDR1 and CDR2 are MNHEY and SVGAGI. This chain's CDR3 is CASSYFDSNSPLHF. CDR3 DNA: TGTGCCAGCAGTTACTTCGACTCGAATTCACCCCTCCACTTT.

This clone has just one count. This specimen includes other DNA sequences encoding the same CDR3. V is TRBV9 and J is TRBJ1-2, with D unresolved. This CDR3 comprises 13 residues. Germline loops: CDR1 SGDLS, CDR2 YYNGEE. Trimming took 0 bases from V and 3 from J, leaving 6 bases between them. CDR3 sequence reads: CASSVGTDYGYTF. CDR3 nucleotides: TGTGCCAGCAGCGTAGGTACAGACTATGGCTACACCTTC.

This clone was seen only once. CDR3 DNA: TGTGCCAGCAGAGCGGGGGTTTCAGATACGCAGTATTTT. The encoded protein is CASRAGVSDTQYF. The J gene is TRBJ2-3, the V gene TRBV27, with 8 bases fitting TRBD2. Trimming took 6 bases from V and 4 from J; bases not matched to a gene: 3. The CDR3 spans 13 residues. Germline CDR1 is MNHEY and CDR2 is SMNVEV (reference sequence).

The chain uses TRBV5-6 and TRBJ1-3; D possibly corresponds to TRBD1 (5 bases). This CDR3 region has 17 residues. From germline, CDR1 is SGHDT and CDR2 YYEEEE. Trimming shortened V by 4 bases and J by 4 bases, and 21 bases separated the two germline ends. This CDR3 is CASSPRQWRGVGNTIYF. The CDR3, as DNA: TGTGCCAGCAGCCCCAGACAGTGGCGGGGTGTAGGAAACACCATATATTTT.

The rearrangement links TRBV4-1 to TRBJ2-1, with 12 bases matching TRBD2. J gave up 5 bases and V 4 bases, and 9 bases lay outside the gene matches. The CDR3 has 17 residues. Germline assignment: CDR1 MGHRA and CDR2 YSYEKL. In DNA, the CDR3 is TGCGCCAGCAGCCCGATACCTGGACTAGCGGGAAACAATGAGCAGTTCTTC. Translated, it gives CASSPIPGLAGNNEQFF.

This clone has only one observation. V and J are TRBV2 and TRBJ1-1; the match to TRBD1 covers 9 bases. The CDR3 totals 15 residues. Germline V CDR1 and CDR2: SNHLY, FYNNEI. The V segment lost 3 bases and the J segment 1 base; nucleotides outside the gene matches: 3. Here the CDR3 reads CASSDTGQGNTEAFF. CDR3 sequence (DNA): TGTGCCAGCAGTGACACGGGACAGGGGAACACTGAAGCTTTCTTT.

This rearrangement joins TRBV14 to TRBJ1-2; 9 bases align to TRBD1. The germline V gene encodes CDR1 SGHDN and CDR2 FVKESK. CDR3 length equals 15 residues. V lost 0 bases to trimming and J lost 5 bases; unmatched junction nucleotides: 4. CDR3 loop: CASSQDKGQGYGYTF. CDR3 in DNA: TGTGCCAGCAGCCAAGATAAAGGACAGGGGTATGGCTACACCTTC.

The rearrangement uses TRBV6-6 and TRBJ2-2; TRBD2 might be the D (5 bases). Trimming stripped 0 bases from V and 5 bases from J, with 10 bases between. The CDR3 is made up of 15 amino acids. CDR1 and CDR2 (germline): MNHNY, SVGAGI (reference sequence). CDR3 region: CASSYSSGWTGELFF. CDR3 in DNA: TGTGCCAGCAGTTACTCATCGGGGTGGACCGGGGAGCTGTTTTTT.

The CDR3 loop reads CASSHIGGQELVNEQFF. Here the CDR3 DNA reads TGCGCCAGCAGCCATATCGGGGGACAGGAATTAGTCAATGAGCAGTTCTTC. This chain joins TRBV4-1 and TRBJ2-1; 8 bases agree with TRBD1. The CDR3 runs to 17 residues. CDR1 and CDR2 from the germline V gene are MGHRA and YSYEKL. V shed 3 bases and J 6 bases; nucleotides not matched to a gene: 13.

Remarks on this clone: The same CDR3 can be traced to other DNA sequences in this sample. The V call is TRBV9, the J call TRBJ2-3, with 7 positions matching TRBD1. The V gene's germline CDR1 is SGDLS and CDR2 YYNGEE. The trim removed 4 bases at V and 6 bases at J, leaving 5 bases unmatched. This CDR3 is 13 amino acids long. The CDR3 here is CASSSGGADTQYF. For the CDR3, the DNA is TGTGCCAGCAGCTCAGGGGGAGCTGATACGCAGTATTTT.

This rearrangement joins TRBV19 to TRBJ2-2; D gene uncertain. The germline V gene encodes CDR1 LNHDA and CDR2 SQIVND (reference sequence). The CDR3 loop spans 14 amino acids. V was cut by 1 base and J by 6 bases, with 9 bases left in between. CDR3 coding DNA: TGTGCCAGTAGTATAGGTGCCTGGGCCGGGGAGCTGTTTTTT. Translation: CASSIGAWAGELFF.

The genes are TRBV18 and TRBJ1-4; 8 nucleotides match TRBD1. V trimming: 4 bases; J trimming: 10 bases; junction bases outside the gene matches: 8. The CDR3 runs to 14 residues. Germline assignment: CDR1 KGHSH and CDR2 LQKENI. In DNA, the CDR3 is TGTGCCAGCTCACAGGGACAGGCGCTAGGAAAACTGTTTTTT. The encoded protein is CASSQGQALGKLFF.

CDR3 amino acids: CASSQEVQNIQYF. The CDR3 DNA follows: TGCGCCAGCAGCCAAGAGGTCCAAAACATTCAGTACTTC. The chain couples TRBV4-3 to TRBJ2-4; no clear D gene. Germline CDR1 and CDR2: LGHNA and YSLEER. Trimming removed 0 bases from V and 5 bases from J, with 5 bases in between. The CDR3 is made up of 13 amino acids.

The chain joins TRBV4-1 to TRBJ2-7; 8 positions match TRBD1. The germline V gene has CDR1 MGHRA and CDR2 YSYEKL. The CDR3 covers 15 residues. Unmatched junction bases numbered 5, after V lost 1 base and J lost 3 bases. The CDR3 reads CASSQGATGGYEQYF. Here the CDR3 DNA reads TGCGCCAGCAGCCAAGGGGCAACAGGGGGCTACGAGCAGTACTTC.

The V call is TRBV29-1, the J call TRBJ1-2, with D maybe TRBD1 (5 bases). CDR3 size: 12 residues. Germline V gene lookup returns CDR1 SQVTM and CDR2 ANQGSEA. V was clipped by 7 bases and J by 0 bases, with 9 bases between them. CDR3 nucleotides: TGCAGCGCCGGGACGACTAACTATGGCTACACCTTC. It is translated as CSAGTTNYGYTF.

V and J are TRBV29-1 and TRBJ2-1; D is perhaps TRBD2 (5 bases). The CDR3 sequence is 16 residues long. CDR1 is SQVTM and CDR2 is ANQGSEA in the germline V gene. Trimming stripped 0 bases from V and 2 bases from J, with 14 bases between. This chain's CDR3 is CSVEDPREPPYNEQFF. The DNA for the CDR3 is TGCAGCGTTGAAGATCCTAGGGAGCCGCCCTACAATGAGCAGTTCTTC.

This clone was detected once. This chain connects TRBV7-8 to TRBJ1-1, with D hard to call. This CDR3 has 13 residues. Germline CDR1 is SGHVS and CDR2 is FQNEAQ. V lost 3 bases and J lost 1, with 6 bases in between. CDR3 region: CASSFHRNTEAFF. The DNA of the CDR3 is TGTGCCAGCAGCTTTCACAGGAACACTGAAGCTTTCTTT. Combining the CDR3 with reference TRBV7-8 and TRBJ1-1 gives the whole variable domain GAGVSQSPRYKVAKRGQDVALRCDPISGHVSLFWYQQALGQGPEFLTYFQNEAQLDKSGLPSDRFFAERPEGSVSTLKIQRTQQEDSAVYLCASSFHRNTEAFFGQGTRLTVV.

This sequence joins TRBV2 and TRBJ2-6; TRBD1 matches 11 bases. The J segment lost 3 bases and the V segment lost 7 bases, leaving 5 bases of the junction unmatched. Looked up from germline, CDR1 is SNHLY and CDR2 is FYNNEI. CDR3 length: 16 residues. CDR3 protein: CASIRTGGIGANVLTF. The DNA of the CDR3 is TGTGCCAGCATTCGGACAGGGGGCATTGGGGCCAACGTCCTGACTTTC.